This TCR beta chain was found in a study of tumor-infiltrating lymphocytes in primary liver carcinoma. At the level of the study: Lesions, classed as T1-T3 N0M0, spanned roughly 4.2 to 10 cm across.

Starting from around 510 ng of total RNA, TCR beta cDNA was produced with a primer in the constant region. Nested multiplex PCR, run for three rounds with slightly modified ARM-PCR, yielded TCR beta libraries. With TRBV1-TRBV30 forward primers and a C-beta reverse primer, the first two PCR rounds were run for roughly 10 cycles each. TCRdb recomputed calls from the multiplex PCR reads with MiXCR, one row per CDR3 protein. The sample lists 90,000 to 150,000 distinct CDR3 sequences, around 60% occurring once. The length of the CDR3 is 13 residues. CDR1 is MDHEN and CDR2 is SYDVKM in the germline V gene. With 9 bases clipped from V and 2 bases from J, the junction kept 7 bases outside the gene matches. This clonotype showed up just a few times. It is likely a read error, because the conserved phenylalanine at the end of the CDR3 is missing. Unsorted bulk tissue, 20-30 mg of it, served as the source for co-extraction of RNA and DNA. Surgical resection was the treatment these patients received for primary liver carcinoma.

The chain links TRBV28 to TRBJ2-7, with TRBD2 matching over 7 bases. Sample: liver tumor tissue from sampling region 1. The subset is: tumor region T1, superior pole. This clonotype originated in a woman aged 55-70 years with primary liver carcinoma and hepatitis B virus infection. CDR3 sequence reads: CASRGTKTYEQYS. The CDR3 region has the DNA TGTGCCAGTCGGGGGACTAAGACCTACGAGCAGTACTCC.